Below are 11 T cell receptor beta chains sequenced from a single sample in a study of CD8 T cells in Susac syndrome. With random hexamers, reverse transcription was performed on about 0.45 to 1 ug of RNA. TCRdb processed the immunoSEQ multiplex PCR reads anew with MiXCR; each CDR3 protein has one entry. The data hold about 250,000 distinct CDR3 sequences, with just under 95% observed a single time. The sample consisted of CD4+ T cells from PBMCs. These receptors originate from a human donor with multiple sclerosis.

The V and J genes are TRBV19 and TRBJ2-1, with 7 bases fitting TRBD2. With V trimmed by 4 bases and J by 4 bases, 4 bases remained unmatched. CDR3 size: 14 residues. Germline-derived CDR1 and CDR2 are LNHDA and SQIVND (reference sequence). The CDR3 DNA is TGTGCCAGTAGTAGGGCTAGCGGTTACAATGAGCAGTTCTTC. This translates into CASSRASGYNEQFF.

The V gene is TRBV20-1, the J gene TRBJ2-3; 9 nucleotides line up with TRBD2. The CDR3 is 13 residues long. V lost 5 bases and J lost 1; bases outside the gene matches: 1. Looked up from germline, CDR1 is DFQATT and CDR2 is SNEGSKA (reference sequence). CDR3 amino acids: CSARTSGTDTQYF. DNA for the CDR3: TGCAGTGCTCGGACTAGCGGCACAGATACGCAGTATTTT.

The rearrangement links TRBV5-1 to TRBJ2-2; a possible D gene is TRBD1 (5 bases). Between the trimmed V and J ends, which lost 0 bases and 0 bases, there was a span of 9 bases. This CDR3 is 16 amino acids long. Germline CDR1 reads SGHRS; CDR2 reads YFSETQ. CDR3 protein: CASSLARVTNTGELFF. The CDR3 DNA is TGCGCCAGCAGCTTGGCCAGGGTAACGAACACCGGGGAGCTGTTTTTT.

The chain recombines TRBV2 with TRBJ2-3, with 9 positions matching TRBD1. With 6 bases clipped from V and 5 bases from J, the junction kept 3 bases outside the gene matches. CDR3 length: 13 residues. Germline CDR1 reads SNHLY; CDR2 reads FYNNEI. The DNA of the CDR3 is TGTGCCAGCAGGGGACAGGGACTAGATACGCAGTATTTT. Amino acids: CASRGQGLDTQYF.

This chain's CDR3 is CASMGAIRPDTEAFF. CDR3 in DNA: TGTGCCAGCATGGGGGCGATTCGCCCCGACACTGAAGCTTTCTTT. The V and J genes are TRBV12-3 or TRBV12-4 and TRBJ1-1; weak D call: TRBD1 (6 bases). V lost 7 bases and J 3 bases, leaving 18 bases between the germline ends. The CDR3 runs 15 residues.

J is TRBJ2-2 and V is TRBV15; TRBD1 might be the D (6 bases). CDR1 and CDR2 (germline): LNHNV, YYDKDF (reference sequence). With 0 bases removed from V and 2 bases from J, the gap between germline ends came to 13 bases. The CDR3 runs 17 residues. CDR3 residues: CATSRDHPGANTGELFF. The CDR3, as DNA: TGTGCCACCAGCAGAGACCATCCAGGGGCAAACACCGGGGAGCTGTTTTTT. The full variable domain, with the rest looked up from reference TRBV15 and TRBJ2-2, is DAMVIQNPRYQVTQFGKPVTLSCSQTLNHNVMYWYQQKSSQAPKLLFHYYDKDFNNEADTPDNFQSRRPNTSFCFLDIRSPGLGDTAMYLCATSRDHPGANTGELFFGEGSRLTVL.

V usage is TRBV24-1 and J usage is TRBJ2-3; possibly TRBD1 for D (5 bases). The CDR3 length is 17 residues. In germline, CDR1 is KGHDR, CDR2 SFDVKD. With 5 bases removed from V and 0 bases from J, the gap between germline ends came to 17 bases. The CDR3 bases are TGTGCCACCAGTGGACCGACAGCGATAACTAGCACAGATACGCAGTATTTT. Its protein is CATSGPTAITSTDTQYF.

The chain uses TRBV10-3 and TRBJ2-7; the D gene could be TRBD1 or TRBD2 (5 bases each). CDR3 length: 15 amino acids. V lost 5 bases to trimming and J lost 1 base, with 15 bases between them. Germline V lookup: CDR1 ENHRY, CDR2 SYGVKD. The CDR3 loop is CAISPRDGGSYEQYF. The CDR3 DNA is TGTGCCATCAGTCCTCGGGATGGGGGATCCTACGAGCAGTACTTC.

V is TRBV5-1 and J is TRBJ1-4; perhaps TRBD1 as D (6 bases). The CDR3 has 16 amino acids. V was pared by 4 bases and J by 3 bases, with 16 bases between. CDR1 and CDR2 from the germline V gene are SGHRS and YFSETQ. Written as DNA, the CDR3 is TGCGCCAGCAGCCCGCAGGGGAGCGGTTCTAATGAAAAACTGTTTTTT. Translation: CASSPQGSGSNEKLFF.

This chain uses TRBV23-1 with TRBJ2-1; no firm D call. TRBV23-1 is an ORF, with its function uncertain. The CDR3 is 19 residues long. V was trimmed by 0 bases and J by 1 base, leaving 19 bases between them. DNA for the CDR3: TGCGCCAGCAGTCAATCAACCCACCGGGCAGCCAGGTCCTACAATGAGCAGTTCTTC. Translated: CASSQSTHRAARSYNEQFF.

The rearrangement uses TRBV9 and TRBJ1-6; D remains unclear. This CDR3 is built from 13 residues. Germline V gives CDR1 SGDLS, CDR2 YYNGEE. The V end was cut by 3 bases, the J end by 5 bases, with 6 bases between. The CDR3 DNA reads as TGTGCCAGCAGCGCCCGAAATAATTCACCCCTCCACTTT. The encoded protein is CASSARNNSPLHF. Full variable domain (rest looked up from reference TRBV9 and TRBJ1-6): DSGVTQTPKHLITATGQRVTLRCSPRSGDLSVYWYQQSLDQGLQFLIQYYNGEERAKGNILERFSAQQFPDLHSELNLSSLELGDSALYFCASSARNNSPLHFGNGTRLTVT.